This T cell receptor beta chain was sequenced for a study of T cells after somatic rescue of genetic block. This clone was counted between two and nine times. The method was immunoSEQ multiplex PCR; TCRdb's version includes in-frame clones alone and lacks a portion of them. The table lists around 15,000 clones, about 70% of them singletons. V lost 3 bases to trimming and J lost 4 bases, with 7 bases between them. Germline assignment: CDR1 LNHDA and CDR2 SQIVND (reference sequence). The CDR3 is 13 amino acids. This clonotype was obtained from a man between 18 and 35 years old. The specimen was peripheral blood mononuclear cells (PBMCs). The V and J genes are TRBV19 and TRBJ1-3; weak D call: TRBD1 (5 bases). CDR3 amino acids: CASSIQGGNTIYF. The CDR3 DNA follows: TGTGCCAGTAGTATCCAGGGCGGAAACACCATATATTTT.